Following are 5 T cell receptor beta chains from one sample sequenced in a study of spatial heterogeneity in lung cancer. Study-wide points: For expanded intratumoral alpha and beta TCRs, counts tracked tumor mutation counts.

Time point in this sample: sample taken at primary tumor resection. These receptors are not linked to any known antigen. TCRdb redid the calling of the 5' RACE reads with MiXCR, one entry per CDR3 protein. This sample carries just over 1,400 distinct CDR3 sequences, 10% to 15% of them seen once, and the ten largest clones take 15% to 20%. Here the sequenced sample was lung tumor tissue, taken at surgery. The source of these receptors is a female donor with early-stage non-small cell lung cancer.

Sample share makes this clonotype medium-sized. This beta chain is a stray read from a library made for alpha chains; its abundance is not meaningful. The J gene is TRBJ2-7, the V gene TRBV5-1; 8 nucleotides line up with TRBD1. V dropped 3 bases and J dropped 6; count of bases not matched to a gene: 11. The CDR3 is made up of 15 amino acids. The germline V gene encodes CDR1 SGHRS and CDR2 YFSETQ. CDR3 coding DNA: TGCGCCAGCAGCTCTAAGACAGGGGAGCCGGGCGAGCAGTACTTC. Translation gives CASSSKTGEPGEQYF.

In the case of this clonotype: This beta chain is an off-target read within a library intended for alpha chains, so its frequency means little. V and J are TRBV5-4 and TRBJ2-5; 7 bases are shared with TRBD1. Germline V lookup: CDR1 SGHNT, CDR2 YYREEE (reference sequence). This CDR3 region has 15 residues. The ends lost 2 bases at V and 6 bases at J; junction bases unmatched: 10. DNA of the CDR3: TGTGCCAGCAGCTTAAGAGGACAGGAGGAAAAGACCCAGTACTTC. Protein: CASSLRGQEEKTQYF.

By sample fraction, this clonotype is large (0.1 to 1%). This beta chain was picked up by a library intended for alpha chains and is off target, so its count carries little meaning. The chain combines TRBV6-5 with TRBJ1-6; D uncertain. Germline values: CDR1 MNHEY, CDR2 SVGAGI. Between the trimmed V and J ends, which lost 4 bases and 5 bases, there was a span of 12 bases. The CDR3 loop spans 15 amino acids. CDR3 residues: CASSSSRWHNSPLHF. The CDR3 DNA follows: TGTGCCAGCAGTTCCTCGAGGTGGCATAATTCACCCCTCCACTTT.

This clonotype is labeled as medium-sized. This beta chain appears as a stray read in a library generated for alpha chains; its size is not informative. The rearrangement links TRBV30 to TRBJ2-3, with TRBD2 as a possible D gene (5 bases). The CDR3 sequence is 14 residues long. Trimming took off 2 bases at V and 5 bases at J, with 14 bases between the two ends. Germline V CDR1 and CDR2: GTSNPN, SVGIG (reference sequence). CDR3 DNA sequence: TGTGCCTGGAGTACGGGGAACCTGGGAGATACGCAGTATTTT. This encodes CAWSTGNLGDTQYF. The full variable domain, completed using reference TRBV30 and TRBJ2-3, is SQTIHQWPATLVQPVGSPLSLECTVEGTSNPNLYWYRQAAGRGLQLLFYSVGIGQISSEVPQNLSASRPQDRQFILSSKKLLLSDSGFYLCAWSTGNLGDTQYFGPGTRLTVL.

In its sample, this clonotype is medium-sized (0.01 to 0.1%). This beta chain slipped into a library made for alpha chains as a stray read, so its size is not meaningful. The CDR3: CASSLTRFQETQYF. CDR3 DNA: TGTGCCAGCAGCTTAACCCGGTTCCAAGAGACCCAGTACTTC. The genes are TRBV7-2 and TRBJ2-5; D gene unclear. Germline V lookup: CDR1 SGHTA, CDR2 FQGNSA. Trimming shortened V by 2 bases and J by 1 base, and 8 bases separated the two germline ends. The CDR3 contains 14 residues.